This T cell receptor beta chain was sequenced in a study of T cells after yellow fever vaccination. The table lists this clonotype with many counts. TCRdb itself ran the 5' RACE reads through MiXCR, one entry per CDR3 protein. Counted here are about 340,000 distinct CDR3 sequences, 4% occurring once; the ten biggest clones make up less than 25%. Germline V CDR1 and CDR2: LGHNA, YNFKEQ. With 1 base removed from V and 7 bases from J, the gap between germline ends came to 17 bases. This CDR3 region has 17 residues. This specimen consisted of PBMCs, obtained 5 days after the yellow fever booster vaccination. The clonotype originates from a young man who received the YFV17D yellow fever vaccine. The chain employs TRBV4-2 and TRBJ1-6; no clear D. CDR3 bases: TGTGCCAGCAGCCAAGGGGTAAATTGGGGTCCCAATTCACCCCTCCACTTT. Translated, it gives CASSQGVNWGPNSPLHF.